The entry that follows covers one T cell receptor (beta chain) sequence. Its specificity is not known. This sample is drawn from a study of beta chain features in type 1 diabetes. General study findings and limits: Within each of all four CD4+ subsets, Type 1 diabetes patients had TCRB CDR3s that were moderately but significantly shorter. These data did not resolve whether HLA type affects TCRB rearrangement.

The ends lost 4 bases at V and 3 bases at J; junction bases unmatched: 5. The length of the CDR3 is 15 residues. Germline CDR1 SGHRS, CDR2 YFSETQ. Sequenced material consisted of expressed TCRB transcripts (all of the isolated RNA was reverse transcribed). Profiling relied on immunoSEQ multiplex PCR, and the TCRdb table lists in-frame clones only, not all of them. This table holds about 150,000 clones, about 13% found once. V usage is TRBV5-1 and J usage is TRBJ2-5, with TRBD1 matching over 11 bases. The TCR was taken from a man between 18 and 29 years old with type 1 diabetes. What was sequenced was central memory CD4+ T cells from blood. The CDR3 DNA reads TGCGCCAGCAGCGAGTGGACAGGGGGCGAAGAGACCCAGTACTTC. Protein sequence: CASSEWTGGEETQYF.